A single sample gave rise to the 20 T cell receptor beta chains below, sequenced in a study of blood T cell repertoires in COVID-19. Using immunoSEQ multiplex PCR, the repertoire was profiled, and TCRdb retains in-frame clones only, with some absent. The sample has some 420,000 clones; roughly nine tenths are singletons. The sequencing sample was made of PBMCs or T cells enriched from blood (not recorded which). These receptors originate from a man aged 30-40 years who had recovered from COVID-19.

In DNA form, the CDR3 reads TGCGCCAGCAGCCAAGATACTACAGGGACCGGTCAGACCCAGTACTTC. Protein: CASSQDTTGTGQTQYF. V usage is TRBV4-1 and J usage is TRBJ2-5; TRBD1 might be the D (6 bases). This CDR3 has 16 amino acids. Germline lookup yields CDR1 MGHRA and CDR2 YSYEKL. V lost 0 bases, J lost 6 bases, and 17 bases lay in between.

The rearrangement links TRBV30 to TRBJ1-2; D unresolved. Trimming left V 3 bases short and J 8 bases short, with 13 bases between. Germline values: CDR1 GTSNPN, CDR2 SVGIG (reference sequence). This CDR3 spans 12 amino acids. CDR3 region: CAWRLSHHGYTF. The CDR3 DNA reads as TGTGCCTGGAGGTTATCACATCACGGCTACACCTTC.

The rearrangement joins TRBV6-5 to TRBJ2-7; a possible D gene is TRBD1 (6 bases). The V end lost 6 bases, the J end lost 5 bases, and 14 bases lay between the germline ends. CDR1 and CDR2 from the germline V gene are MNHEY and SVGAGI. The CDR3 has 13 residues. CDR3 protein: CASRDRPSHEQYF. The CDR3 DNA is TGTGCCAGCAGGGACAGACCTAGCCACGAGCAGTACTTC.

The chain uses TRBV7-3 and TRBJ2-2; 12 bases match TRBD2. After removal of 2 bases from V and 5 bases from J, the junction contained 3 bases not matched to a gene. The CDR3 is 16 amino acids. Germline assignment: CDR1 SGHTA and CDR2 FQGTGA. The CDR3 DNA reads as TGTGCCAGCAGCTTACTAGCGGGAGGGGGAACCGGGGAGCTGTTTTTT. Its protein is CASSLLAGGGTGELFF.

V gene TRBV7-2 combines with J gene TRBJ2-1, with 14 bases lining up with TRBD2. CDR1 is SGHTA and CDR2 is FQGNSA in the germline V gene. V was clipped by 3 bases and J by 6 bases; unmatched bases: 7. This CDR3 comprises 17 residues. CDR3 sequence: CASSLGLAGVSGNEQFF. The DNA for the CDR3 is TGTGCCAGCAGCTTGGGACTAGCGGGAGTTTCGGGCAATGAGCAGTTCTTC.

The chain is built from TRBV2 and TRBJ2-6; D may be TRBD1 (6 bases). CDR1 and CDR2 (germline): SNHLY, FYNNEI. The ends were cut back, 6 bases at V and 0 bases at J, with 18 bases in the middle. CDR3 size: 18 residues. The chain's CDR3 is CASRNRVNKLSGANVLTF. CDR3 DNA: TGTGCCAGCAGAAACAGGGTTAACAAACTCTCTGGGGCCAACGTCCTGACTTTC.

DNA for the CDR3: TGTGCCAGCAGCCAGACAGGGAACACTGAAGCTTTCTTT. This translates into CASSQTGNTEAFF. The chain employs TRBV11-3 and TRBJ1-1, with D possibly matching TRBD1 (6 bases). Germline V gene sequence: CDR1 SGHNT, CDR2 YENEEA. V was shortened by 5 bases and J by 1 base, with 8 bases between the two germline ends. There are 13 residues in the CDR3.

This chain links TRBV10-3 with TRBJ1-6; D not certain. The V gene's germline CDR1 is ENHRY and CDR2 SYGVKD. V was trimmed by 0 bases and J by 8 bases, leaving 11 bases between them. This CDR3 is 15 amino acids long. The CDR3 region has the DNA TGTGCCATCAGTGAGTCGGGAGGGCAGGATTCACCCCTCCACTTT. Protein sequence: CAISESGGQDSPLHF.

The genes are TRBV7-9 and TRBJ2-5; unclear D gene. CDR3 length: 12 amino acids. From germline, CDR1 is SEHNR and CDR2 FQNEAQ (reference sequence). V was pared by 5 bases and J by 5 bases, with 9 bases between. The CDR3 protein is CASSPHTETQYF. Written as DNA, the CDR3 is TGTGCCAGCAGCCCCCATACTGAGACCCAGTACTTC. The complete variable domain, with remaining parts taken from reference TRBV7-9 and TRBJ2-5, reads DTGVSQNPRHKITKRGQNVTFRCDPISEHNRLYWYRQTLGQGPEFLTYFQNEAQLEKSRLLSDRFSAERPKGSFSTLEIQRTEQGDSAMYLCASSPHTETQYFGPGTRLLVL.

This rearrangement joins TRBV7-5 to TRBJ2-7; whether TRBD1, the table's D call, matches the DNA was not checked. TRBV7-5 is a listed pseudogene. There are 15 residues in the CDR3. The CDR3 nucleotides are TGTGTCAGAAGCTTAGAGGGCAGGGGTGTATACGAGCAGTACTTC. Translating gives CVRSLEGRGVYEQYF.

This clone was picked up one time. The chain carries TRBV12-5 and TRBJ2-5, with D possibly being TRBD2 (5 bases). The V end lost 2 bases, the J end lost 3 bases, and 16 bases lay between the germline ends. In germline, CDR1 is LGHNT, CDR2 FRNRAP. The CDR3 consists of 16 residues. CDR3 coding DNA: TGTGCTAGTGGTTTGCCAGACTATGGCAGGAAAGAGACCCAGTACTTC. This codes for CASGLPDYGRKETQYF.

This sequence joins TRBV5-4 and TRBJ2-6; 7 bases match TRBD2. Germline V lookup: CDR1 SGHNT, CDR2 YYREEE (reference sequence). Germline trimming cut 3 bases from V and 1 base from J; bases unmatched to any gene: 7. The CDR3 runs to 17 residues. The CDR3 DNA sequence: TGTGCCAGCAGCTCGCCGGGACTACGATCTGGGGCCAACGTCCTGACTTTC. Residues: CASSSPGLRSGANVLTF.

The V call is TRBV7-9, the J call TRBJ2-7, with 9 bases aligning to TRBD2. Germline V gene sequence: CDR1 SEHNR, CDR2 FQNEAQ (reference sequence). The CDR3 runs to 16 residues. J lost 2 bases, V lost 6 bases, and 11 bases had no gene match. CDR3 bases: TGTGCCAGCAGTTCTGGACTAGCGCCTCTCCCCTACGAGCAGTACTTC. Translating gives CASSSGLAPLPYEQYF.

This chain links TRBV14 with TRBJ2-7; D is undetermined. The germline CDR1 and CDR2 sequences are SGHDN and FVKESK. The CDR3 has 15 amino acids. Trimming removed 4 bases from V and 0 bases from J, with 13 bases in between. DNA for the CDR3: TGTGCCAGCAGCCTCCTGCGCGGAACCTCCTACGAGCAGTACTTC. It translates to CASSLLRGTSYEQYF.

The chain recombines TRBV19 with TRBJ1-2; 8 bases fit TRBD1. The CDR3 sequence is 14 residues long. The ends lost 6 bases at V and 3 bases at J; junction bases unmatched: 6. Looked up from germline, CDR1 is LNHDA and CDR2 is SQIVND (reference sequence). For the CDR3, the DNA is TGTGCCAGTAGAAGACAGGGGATGGACTATGGCTACACCTTC. It yields the protein CASRRQGMDYGYTF.

CDR3 amino acids: CASSLPPTSPAGGSYEQYF. Written as DNA, the CDR3 is TGTGCCAGCAGCTTACCCCCCACTTCCCCAGCGGGAGGCTCCTACGAGCAGTACTTC. J is TRBJ2-7 and V is TRBV7-8, with 9 bases identical to TRBD2. The junction had 14 bases not matched to a gene; V was cut back by 2 bases and J by 0 bases. This CDR3 has 19 residues. Germline lookup yields CDR1 SGHVS and CDR2 FQNEAQ. The variable domain in full, completed from reference TRBV7-8 and TRBJ2-7, reads GAGVSQSPRYKVAKRGQDVALRCDPISGHVSLFWYQQALGQGPEFLTYFQNEAQLDKSGLPSDRFFAERPEGSVSTLKIQRTQQEDSAVYLCASSLPPTSPAGGSYEQYFGPGTRLTVT.

The chain recombines TRBV12-5 with TRBJ2-1; the D gene is possibly TRBD1 (5 bases). The V and J ends lost 8 bases and 6 bases respectively, with 23 bases between them. The CDR3 contains 16 residues. Germline V gene data show CDR1 as LGHNT and CDR2 as FRNRAP. The CDR3, as DNA: TGTGCTAGTTCCCCTGGTGGTCAGGGTATTTTCAATGAGCAGTTCTTC. Translation gives CASSPGGQGIFNEQFF. The variable domain in full, completed from reference TRBV12-5 and TRBJ2-1, reads DARVTQTPRHKVTEMGQEVTMRCQPILGHNTVFWYRQTMMQGLELLAYFRNRAPLDDSGMPKDRFSAEMPDATLATLKIQPSEPRDSAVYFCASSPGGQGIFNEQFFGPGTRLTVL.

V gene TRBV19 combines with J gene TRBJ2-7; D is possibly TRBD2 (6 bases). V lost 5 bases to trimming and J lost 2 bases, with 13 bases between them. Germline CDR1 LNHDA, CDR2 SQIVND (reference sequence). The length of the CDR3 is 14 residues. CDR3 protein: CASSFGTETYEQYF. The DNA for the CDR3 is TGTGCCAGTAGTTTTGGGACTGAGACCTACGAGCAGTACTTC.

The chain is built from TRBV24-1 and TRBJ2-2; 11 nucleotides agree with TRBD1. V gave up 10 bases and J gave up 6 bases; unmatched junction bases: 12. This CDR3 is built from 16 residues. Germline assignment: CDR1 KGHDR and CDR2 SFDVKD. CDR3 sequence (DNA): TGTGCCACAAGACCCCCGGGACAGGGGGAGGCCGGGGAGCTGTTTTTT. Residues: CATRPPGQGEAGELFF.

The chain recombines TRBV5-6 with TRBJ2-1; 10 bases align to TRBD2. Trimming removed 4 bases from V and 7 bases from J; junction bases left unmatched: 11. The CDR3 consists of 16 residues. Germline CDR1 is SGHDT and CDR2 is YYEEEE. In nucleotides, the CDR3 is TGTGCCAGCAGCCCGATGGGACTAGCGCACCTTAATGAGCAGTTCTTC. Its translation is CASSPMGLAHLNEQFF. Full variable domain (remainder filled in from reference TRBV5-6 and TRBJ2-1): DAGVTQSPTHLIKTRGQQVTLRCSPKSGHDTVSWYQQALGQGPQFIFQYYEEEERQRGNFPDRFSGHQFPNYSSELNVNALLLGDSALYLCASSPMGLAHLNEQFFGPGTRLTVL.